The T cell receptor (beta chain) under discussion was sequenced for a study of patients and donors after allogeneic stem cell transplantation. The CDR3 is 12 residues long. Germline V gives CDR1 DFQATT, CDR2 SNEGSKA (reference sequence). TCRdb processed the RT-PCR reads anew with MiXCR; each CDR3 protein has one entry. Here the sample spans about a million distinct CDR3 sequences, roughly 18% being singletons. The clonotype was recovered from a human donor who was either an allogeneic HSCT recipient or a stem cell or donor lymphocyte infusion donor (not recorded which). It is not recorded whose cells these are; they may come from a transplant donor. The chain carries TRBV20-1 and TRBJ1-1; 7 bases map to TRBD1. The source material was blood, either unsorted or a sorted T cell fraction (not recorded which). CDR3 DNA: TGCAACCCCTCAGGGGGGAACACTGAAGCTTTCTTT. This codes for CNPSGGNTEAFF.